The 20 T cell receptor beta chains given below trace back to one sample, sequenced in a study of cytomegalovirus exposure and HLA in healthy donors. The repertoire was sequenced with immunoSEQ multiplex PCR; TCRdb's copy has only in-frame clones and lacks some. The table shows about 56,000 clones, with roughly 89% occurring only once. The sequenced material came from PBMCs. These receptors were collected from a woman between 18 and 29 years old in good health and CMV-seronegative.

The gene calls are TRBV19 and TRBJ2-1, with a tentative D call TRBD2 (5 bases). This CDR3 has 16 amino acids. V gave up 4 bases and J gave up 0 bases, with 13 bases separating them. The germline V gene has CDR1 LNHDA and CDR2 SQIVND (reference sequence). The CDR3 here is CASSTTAESSYNEQFF. The CDR3 bases are TGTGCCAGTAGTACCACAGCGGAGAGCTCCTACAATGAGCAGTTCTTC.

The chain carries TRBV19 and TRBJ1-5; TRBD1 aligns across 8 bases. The CDR3 has 17 residues. Germline CDR1 is LNHDA and CDR2 is SQIVND (reference sequence). With V trimmed by 3 bases and J by 1 base, 8 bases remained unmatched. Here the CDR3 reads CASSIPRQGSSNQPQHF. The CDR3 DNA is TGTGCCAGTAGTATCCCTCGACAGGGGTCCAGCAATCAGCCCCAGCATTTT.

This chain uses TRBV5-1 with TRBJ2-1; 7 nucleotides match TRBD1. The CDR3 is 14 amino acids. Per germline, CDR1 SGHRS and CDR2 YFSETQ. V was clipped by 3 bases and J by 7 bases; unmatched bases: 7. DNA for the CDR3: TGCGCCAGCAGCTCACCGGCCAGGGGGAATGAGCAGTTCTTC. Translation: CASSSPARGNEQFF. Based on the CDR3 plus reference TRBV5-1 and TRBJ2-1, the full variable domain is KAGVTQTPRYLIKTRGQQVTLSCSPISGHRSVSWYQQTPGQGLQFLFEYFSETQRNKGNFPGRFSGRQFSNSRSEMNVSTLELGDSALYLCASSSPARGNEQFFGPGTRLTVL.

This chain links TRBV4-2 with TRBJ2-1; TRBD2 agrees at 11 bases. V was clipped by 0 bases and J by 3 bases; unmatched bases: 4. The CDR3 contains 17 residues. Germline CDR1 is LGHNA and CDR2 is YNFKEQ. The CDR3 loop reads CASSQERGTSGYNEQFF. The CDR3, as DNA: TGTGCCAGCAGCCAAGAACGTGGGACTAGCGGCTACAATGAGCAGTTCTTC.

This chain joins TRBV7-9 and TRBJ2-1, with a possible D match to TRBD2 (5 bases). The germline V and J ends were trimmed by 3 bases and 8 bases, with 14 bases remaining between them. The CDR3 length is 14 residues. The germline V gene encodes CDR1 SEHNR and CDR2 FQNEAQ (reference sequence). The CDR3 loop is CASSFQDSRDEQFF. CDR3 sequence (DNA): TGTGCCAGCAGCTTTCAGGACTCCCGCGATGAGCAGTTCTTC.

This chain links TRBV7-2 with TRBJ1-2; no reliable D call. This CDR3 spans 15 amino acids. Germline V gives CDR1 SGHTA, CDR2 FQGNSA. The V gene lost 5 bases and the J gene lost 4 bases, with 17 bases spanning the gap. DNA for the CDR3: TGTGCCAGCAGCCCACGCGACGGTGGAGTCTATGGCTACACCTTC. It is translated as CASSPRDGGVYGYTF.

The rearrangement joins TRBV27 to TRBJ2-5; TRBD2 agrees at 10 bases. The V and J ends lost 6 bases and 4 bases, in that order; junction bases with no gene match: 2. The CDR3 is 13 amino acids. CDR1 and CDR2 from the germline V gene are MNHEY and SMNVEV (reference sequence). The DNA of the CDR3 is TGTGCCAGCAGCCCTAGCGGGGGAGAGACCCAGTACTTC. This sequence encodes CASSPSGGETQYF.

This chain uses TRBV10-3 with TRBJ2-7; TRBD1 aligns across 8 bases. The trim removed 6 bases at V and 0 bases at J, leaving 7 bases unmatched. From germline, CDR1 is ENHRY and CDR2 SYGVKD. The CDR3 runs 15 residues. This chain's CDR3 is CAIRFSGGASYEQYF. The CDR3 DNA reads TGTGCCATCAGGTTTTCAGGGGGCGCCTCCTACGAGCAGTACTTC.

The rearrangement joins TRBV5-8 to TRBJ1-2; TRBD1 might be the D (6 bases). V lost 0 bases, J lost 7 bases, and 13 bases lay in between. CDR1 is SGHTS and CDR2 is YDEGEE in the germline V gene. This CDR3 has 14 residues. The CDR3 DNA is TGTGCCAGCAGCTTGGTTTACAGGGTGGGTGGCTACACCTTC. This codes for CASSLVYRVGGYTF.

The gene calls are TRBV28 and TRBJ2-1; D ambiguous. The CDR3 covers 12 residues. Trimming left V 5 bases short and J 10 bases short, with 12 bases between. Germline lookup yields CDR1 MDHEN and CDR2 SYDVKM. The DNA for the CDR3 is TGTGCCAGCAGTCAACCGATAGCCGAGCAGTTCTTC. Translated: CASSQPIAEQFF.

The V and J genes are TRBV5-1 and TRBJ2-3; the match to TRBD2 covers 8 bases. With 4 bases clipped from V and 2 bases from J, the junction kept 12 bases outside the gene matches. CDR1 is SGHRS and CDR2 is YFSETQ in the germline V gene. The CDR3 extends over 17 amino acids. This CDR3 reads CASSLTPGGEPTDTQYF. DNA for the CDR3: TGCGCCAGCAGCCTGACCCCGGGGGGGGAACCCACAGATACGCAGTATTTT. The full variable domain, its missing parts supplied by reference TRBV5-1 and TRBJ2-3, is KAGVTQTPRYLIKTRGQQVTLSCSPISGHRSVSWYQQTPGQGLQFLFEYFSETQRNKGNFPGRFSGRQFSNSRSEMNVSTLELGDSALYLCASSLTPGGEPTDTQYFGPGTRLTVL.

The chain joins TRBV28 to TRBJ2-1, with TRBD2 identical over 11 bases. The germline gives CDR1 MDHEN, CDR2 SYDVKM. Trimming at V came to 10 bases and at J to 0 bases, leaving 14 bases not matched to a gene. This CDR3 comprises 18 residues. CDR3: CATFTSGSVGSSYNEQFF. The DNA for the CDR3 is TGTGCCACCTTCACTAGCGGGAGCGTAGGTAGCTCCTACAATGAGCAGTTCTTC.

This sequence joins TRBV30 and TRBJ1-1, with 8 bases identical to TRBD1. This CDR3 region has 12 residues. After removal of 5 bases from V and 3 bases from J, the junction contained 2 bases not matched to a gene. Germline CDR1 reads GTSNPN; CDR2 reads SVGIG (reference sequence). The CDR3 is CAWGQGYTEAFF. DNA of the CDR3: TGTGCCTGGGGACAGGGTTACACTGAAGCTTTCTTT.

This sequence joins TRBV28 and TRBJ2-7; D perhaps matches TRBD2 (6 bases). Germline loops: CDR1 MDHEN, CDR2 SYDVKM. The CDR3 loop spans 15 amino acids. Trimming cost V 5 bases and J 9 bases, with 23 bases left between them. The CDR3 DNA sequence: TGTGCCAGCAGTCAAGACTGGGGACTGTCCTCGGGGCAGTACTTC. This sequence encodes CASSQDWGLSSGQYF. The complete variable domain, with remaining parts taken from reference TRBV28 and TRBJ2-7, reads DVKVTQSSRYLVKRTGEKVFLECVQDMDHENMFWYRQDPGLGLRLIYFSYDVKMKEKGDIPEGYSVSREKKERFSLILESASTNQTSMYLCASSQDWGLSSGQYFGPGTRLTVT.

J is TRBJ1-1 and V is TRBV29-1; no firm D call. The germline V and J ends were trimmed by 2 bases and 4 bases, with 8 bases remaining between them. Per the germline V gene, CDR1 is SQVTM and CDR2 is ANQGSEA. This CDR3 has 12 residues. CDR3 loop: CSVELRTTEAFF. CDR3 DNA sequence: TGCAGCGTTGAATTGCGAACCACTGAAGCTTTCTTT.

This sequence joins TRBV5-5 and TRBJ1-5; D gene unclear. Looked up from germline, CDR1 is SGHKS and CDR2 is YYEKEE (reference sequence). Trimming took off 4 bases at V and 8 bases at J, with 13 bases between the two ends. This CDR3 has 13 residues. Written as DNA, the CDR3 is TGTGCCAGCAGCCCCATGGAGGGAGAGCCCCAGCATTTT. This gives the protein CASSPMEGEPQHF.

This clone was seen a single time. This chain connects TRBV29-1 to TRBJ2-7, with a possible D match to TRBD1 (6 bases). The CDR3 is 13 amino acids. Germline V gene sequence: CDR1 SQVTM, CDR2 ANQGSEA. V was clipped by 6 bases and J by 7 bases, with 19 bases between them. DNA for the CDR3: TGCAGCGTACAATACAGGGTTCCGGGGGAGCAGTACTTC. Amino acid sequence: CSVQYRVPGEQYF.

This clone is medium-sized within its sample. This chain uses TRBV10-3 with TRBJ2-7; TRBD1 matches 9 bases. The V gene's germline CDR1 is ENHRY and CDR2 SYGVKD. CDR3 size: 13 residues. The J segment lost 6 bases and the V segment lost 7 bases, leaving 7 bases of the junction unmatched. DNA of the CDR3: TGTGCCATCACCCGGGACAGGGAATCCGAGCAGTACTTC. Its translation is CAITRDRESEQYF.

The chain is built from TRBV2 and TRBJ2-7; 7 positions agree with TRBD2. The CDR3 has 14 residues. Germline loops: CDR1 SNHLY, CDR2 FYNNEI. V lost 7 bases, J lost 2 bases, and 8 bases stayed unmatched. The CDR3 sequence: CASTAGLVAYEQYF. The DNA of the CDR3 is TGTGCCAGCACCGCCGGACTAGTCGCCTACGAGCAGTACTTC.

This sequence joins TRBV7-8 and TRBJ2-6, with a possible D match to TRBD2 (5 bases). Germline V gene data show CDR1 as SGHVS and CDR2 as FQNEAQ. Trimming took off 1 base at V and 0 bases at J, with 13 bases between the two ends. This CDR3 region has 18 residues. The CDR3 spells CASSLDGGLPSGANVLTF. As DNA, the CDR3 is TGTGCCAGCAGCTTAGACGGAGGTCTTCCCTCTGGGGCCAACGTCCTGACTTTC. The full variable domain, completed using reference TRBV7-8 and TRBJ2-6, is GAGVSQSPRYKVAKRGQDVALRCDPISGHVSLFWYQQALGQGPEFLTYFQNEAQLDKSGLPSDRFFAERPEGSVSTLKIQRTQQEDSAVYLCASSLDGGLPSGANVLTFGAGSRLTVL.